A single sample gave rise to the 23 T cell receptor beta chains below, sequenced in a study of blood T cell repertoires in COVID-19. Sequencing was performed with immunoSEQ multiplex PCR; in TCRdb, only in-frame clones are kept and a portion is missing. The sample holds over 400,000 clones; roughly 85% are singletons and the top ten take over 1.3%. The source material was peripheral blood. The receptors were sampled from a woman aged 25 to 39 with active or convalescent COVID-19.

The rearrangement uses TRBV3-1 (or the pseudogene TRBV3-2) and TRBJ1-3; unclear D gene. Deletions cut 1 base from V and 2 bases from J, with 15 bases between. Germline V gene data show CDR1 as LGHDT and CDR2 as YNNKEL (reference sequence). The CDR3 is 17 residues long. The CDR3 bases are TGTGCCAGCAGCCAAGTTTTCGGGAGGGCAGCTGGAAACACCATATATTTT. Its translation is CASSQVFGRAAGNTIYF.

This chain links TRBV18 with TRBJ1-5; 8 bases match TRBD1. The CDR3 has 15 residues. Germline V CDR1 and CDR2: KGHSH, LQKENI. V was clipped by 3 bases and J by 2 bases; unmatched bases: 3. Here the CDR3 DNA reads TGTGCCAGCTCACCCTCGGGACAGGGCAATCAGCCCCAGCATTTT. This codes for CASSPSGQGNQPQHF.

Only a few counts were recorded for this clone. The J gene is TRBJ2-7, the V gene TRBV19, with D possibly matching TRBD1 (6 bases). CDR1 and CDR2 from the germline V gene are LNHDA and SQIVND (reference sequence). The CDR3 runs 14 residues. The germline V and J ends were trimmed by 4 bases and 5 bases, with 15 bases remaining between them. CDR3 loop: CASSTSGVVHEQYF. The CDR3 bases are TGTGCCAGTAGTACGTCAGGGGTTGTCCACGAGCAGTACTTC. Based on the CDR3 plus reference TRBV19 and TRBJ2-7, the full variable domain is DGGITQSPKYLFRKEGQNVTLSCEQNLNHDAMYWYRQDPGQGLRLIYYSQIVNDFQKGDIAEGYSVSREKKESFPLTVTSAQKNPTAFYLCASSTSGVVHEQYFGPGTRLTVT.

The gene calls are TRBV30 and TRBJ2-7; 11 positions match TRBD1. This CDR3 region has 14 residues. Germline-derived CDR1 and CDR2 are GTSNPN and SVGIG (reference sequence). J gave up 3 bases and V 5 bases, and 6 bases lay outside the gene matches. The CDR3 spells CAWRRTGGYYEQYF. The DNA of the CDR3 is TGTGCCTGGCGAAGGACAGGGGGCTACTACGAGCAGTACTTC.

V and J are TRBV1 and TRBJ2-1; the table's D gene call, TRBD2, was not cross checked with the DNA. TRBV1 counts as a pseudogene. The CDR3 is made up of 18 amino acids. CDR3 amino acids: CTSSQDRVATSGRNEQFF. CDR3 nucleotides: TGCACCAGCAGCCAAGATAGAGTCGCGACTAGCGGGAGGAATGAGCAGTTCTTC.

This chain uses TRBV6-1 with TRBJ1-2, with no clear D. The CDR3 spans 14 residues. CDR1 is MNHNS, CDR2 SASEGT, per germline. Between the trimmed V and J ends, which lost 1 base and 7 bases, there was a span of 13 bases. The CDR3 loop is CASSEGPGLAGYTF. The CDR3 DNA reads as TGTGCCAGCAGTGAAGGACCGGGCCTAGCTGGCTACACCTTC.

The rearrangement joins TRBV19 to TRBJ2-1; 9 bases fit TRBD2. The trim removed 3 bases at V and 0 bases at J, leaving 15 bases unmatched. The CDR3 is made up of 20 amino acids. Germline V CDR1 and CDR2: LNHDA, SQIVND (reference sequence). CDR3 sequence (DNA): TGTGCCAGTAGTATGAAGCCCGATGGGAGCGGGAGGAACTCCTACAATGAGCAGTTCTTC. This encodes CASSMKPDGSGRNSYNEQFF.

The chain employs TRBV19 and TRBJ1-2; TRBD1 aligns across 8 bases. This CDR3 contains 15 residues. Trimming took 3 bases from V and 6 from J; bases not matched to a gene: 9. The germline V gene has CDR1 LNHDA and CDR2 SQIVND (reference sequence). CDR3 DNA sequence: TGTGCCAGTAGTATCTCCAGGGGGCGTCAGCATGGCTACACCTTC. Its protein is CASSISRGRQHGYTF.

In regard to this clone: Other DNA sequences within the sample encode an identical CDR3. The J gene is TRBJ1-2, the V gene TRBV6-5, with D tentatively TRBD1 (5 bases). Germline CDR1 MNHEY, CDR2 SVGAGI. V lost 6 bases to trimming and J lost 4 bases, with 9 bases between them. This CDR3 has 12 residues. The CDR3 region is CASRQGSYGYTF. In DNA form, the CDR3 reads TGTGCCAGCAGGCAGGGTAGCTATGGCTACACCTTC.

This chain connects TRBV9 to TRBJ2-3, with D unclear. The germline gives CDR1 SGDLS, CDR2 YYNGEE. V was shortened by 7 bases and J by 4 bases, with 10 bases between the two germline ends. CDR3 length equals 12 residues. The CDR3 DNA follows: TGTGCCAGCGGCCCGAACCCAGATACGCAGTATTTT. This sequence encodes CASGPNPDTQYF.

V is TRBV19 and J is TRBJ1-2, with a possible D match to TRBD1 (5 bases). The CDR3 contains 13 residues. Germline loops: CDR1 LNHDA, CDR2 SQIVND (reference sequence). Deletions cut 4 bases from V and 3 bases from J, with 9 bases between. CDR3 DNA sequence: TGTGCCAGTAGTAGACAGCTATACTATGGCTACACCTTC. It specifies CASSRQLYYGYTF. Supplemented by reference TRBV19 and TRBJ1-2, the full variable domain reads DGGITQSPKYLFRKEGQNVTLSCEQNLNHDAMYWYRQDPGQGLRLIYYSQIVNDFQKGDIAEGYSVSREKKESFPLTVTSAQKNPTAFYLCASSRQLYYGYTFGSGTRLTVV.

The chain has TRBV12-3 or TRBV12-4 and TRBJ1-2; D is possibly TRBD1 (5 bases). V dropped 6 bases and J dropped 4 bases, with 12 bases sitting between them. CDR3 length equals 13 residues. CDR3 in amino acids: CASSLRDSYGYTF. The CDR3 DNA follows: TGTGCCAGCAGCCTCAGGGACTCCTATGGCTACACCTTC.

This clone was observed a single time. The V call is TRBV2, the J call TRBJ1-6, with 8 bases aligning to TRBD1. V gave up 6 bases and J gave up 4 bases; unmatched junction bases: 5. The CDR3 runs 15 residues. Germline loops: CDR1 SNHLY, CDR2 FYNNEI. In DNA, the CDR3 is TGTGCCAGCAGGAGACAGGGGCCATATAATTCACCCCTCCACTTT. Translated: CASRRQGPYNSPLHF.

The V and J genes are TRBV27 and TRBJ1-2, with D perhaps TRBD1 (6 bases). The V gene's germline CDR1 is MNHEY and CDR2 SMNVEV (reference sequence). With 2 bases removed from V and 5 bases from J, the gap between germline ends came to 21 bases. The CDR3 is made up of 17 amino acids. The CDR3 DNA is TGTGCCAGCAGTTTACGGAACAGGGAGCTCCACATATATGGCTACACCTTC. Protein product: CASSLRNRELHIYGYTF.

The chain joins TRBV2 to TRBJ1-2; D is uncertain. V was shortened by 8 bases and J by 4 bases, with 14 bases between the two germline ends. CDR3 size: 13 residues. CDR1 is SNHLY, CDR2 FYNNEI, per germline. For the CDR3, the DNA is TGTGCCAGCCGGGGAGAAGGCCTCTATGGCTACACCTTC. It yields the protein CASRGEGLYGYTF. Supplemented by reference TRBV2 and TRBJ1-2, the full variable domain reads EPEVTQTPSHQVTQMGQEVILRCVPISNHLYFYWYRQILGQKVEFLVSFYNNEISEKSEIFDDQFSVERPDGSNFTLKIRSTKLEDSAMYFCASRGEGLYGYTFGSGTRLTVV.

This chain connects TRBV25-1 to TRBJ1-1; D ambiguous. The CDR3 is 12 amino acids. The germline V gene has CDR1 MGHDK and CDR2 SYGVNS. V lost 8 bases to trimming and J lost 0 bases, with 7 bases between them. For the CDR3, the DNA is TGTGCCAGCTCAGATCTGAACACTGAAGCTTTCTTT. Translating it yields CASSDLNTEAFF.

This clone appeared a few times. The V call is TRBV27, the J call TRBJ1-2; D perhaps matches TRBD1 (5 bases). Germline assignment: CDR1 MNHEY and CDR2 SMNVEV (reference sequence). Trimming pared 3 bases from V and 3 bases from J, leaving 11 bases between. The length of the CDR3 is 14 residues. The CDR3 sequence is CASSFAGLDYGYTF. The DNA of the CDR3 is TGTGCCAGCAGTTTTGCAGGGTTAGACTATGGCTACACCTTC.

The chain carries TRBV6-5 and TRBJ1-3; the D is unclear. Trimming stripped 4 bases from V and 0 bases from J, with 4 bases between. CDR1 and CDR2 from the germline V gene are MNHEY and SVGAGI. The CDR3 is 13 amino acids. The CDR3 DNA is TGTGCCAGCAGTTCCGTCTCTGGAAACACCATATATTTT. Its translation is CASSSVSGNTIYF.

The rearrangement joins TRBV11-2 to TRBJ1-5, with unresolved D. From germline, CDR1 is SGHAT and CDR2 FQNNGV. The CDR3 is made up of 13 amino acids. V gave up 5 bases and J gave up 0 bases, with 5 bases separating them. CDR3 in DNA: TGTGCCAGCAGCCCTAATAGCAATCAGCCCCAGCATTTT. Amino acid sequence: CASSPNSNQPQHF.

V usage is TRBV27 and J usage is TRBJ2-7; D is perhaps TRBD2 (5 bases). CDR3 length equals 17 residues. Germline V lookup: CDR1 MNHEY, CDR2 SMNVEV (reference sequence). V was trimmed by 2 bases and J by 0 bases, leaving 17 bases between them. DNA of the CDR3: TGTGCCAGCAGTTTACGCGGTACGGAGGTTAGCTCCTACGAGCAGTACTTC. Protein sequence: CASSLRGTEVSSYEQYF.

This chain connects TRBV6-5 to TRBJ2-7; tentatively, D is TRBD1 (6 bases). CDR1 and CDR2 (germline): MNHEY, SVGAGI. V was pared by 6 bases and J by 7 bases, with 22 bases between. The CDR3 contains 15 residues. Here the CDR3 DNA reads TGTGCCAGCAGGCACCGGGACACCCCGGGTCGAGAGCAGTACTTC. Residues: CASRHRDTPGREQYF.

As regards this clone: This CDR3 is also generated by other DNA sequences in the sample. The CDR3 loop reads CASSPTRGNTEAFF. The CDR3 DNA reads TGTGCCAGCTCACCGACGCGGGGGAACACTGAAGCTTTCTTT. This chain uses TRBV18 with TRBJ1-1, with D unresolved. Germline values: CDR1 KGHSH, CDR2 LQKENI. CDR3 size: 14 residues. The V end was cut by 3 bases, the J end by 1 base, with 9 bases between.

V usage is TRBV7-9 and J usage is TRBJ1-1, with TRBD1 matching over 7 bases. Trimming at V came to 6 bases and at J to 7 bases, leaving 8 bases not matched to a gene. In germline, CDR1 is SEHNR, CDR2 FQNEAQ (reference sequence). This CDR3 contains 13 residues. The CDR3 DNA follows: TGTGCCAGCAGTAAAGGGGGCGGAGGTGAAGCTTTCTTT. Protein sequence: CASSKGGGGEAFF. Full variable domain (rest looked up from reference TRBV7-9 and TRBJ1-1): DTGVSQNPRHKITKRGQNVTFRCDPISEHNRLYWYRQTLGQGPEFLTYFQNEAQLEKSRLLSDRFSAERPKGSFSTLEIQRTEQGDSAMYLCASSKGGGGEAFFGQGTRLTVV.